This TCR beta chain was captured in a study of T cells in Graves' hyperthyroidism and ophthalmopathy. At least ten counts were recorded for this clonotype. RNA transcripts served as the template for amplifying TCR beta CDR3 regions. HTBI primers drove first-round RT-PCR of the TCR CDR3. TCRdb recomputed calls from the multiplex PCR reads with MiXCR, one row per CDR3 protein. This sample has roughly 600,000 distinct CDR3 sequences, with approximately 14% found just once. CDR3 length equals 15 residues. Trimming removed 0 bases from V and 5 bases from J; junction bases left unmatched: 6. Germline lookup yields CDR1 MDHEN and CDR2 SYDVKM.

The V call is TRBV28, the J call TRBJ2-7; TRBD2 aligns across 8 bases. This TCR was sampled from a woman aged 45-65 years with Graves' ophthalmopathy. Sequencing used blood. The CDR3 loop reads CASSLWTGGLHEQYF. DNA of the CDR3: TGTGCCAGCAGTTTATGGACGGGAGGGCTTCACGAGCAGTACTTC.